The following is a T cell receptor (beta chain) sequence with its context. The entry originates in a study of cytomegalovirus exposure and HLA in healthy donors. Study context: Approximately 85 million unique TCRs from HLA-typed donors made up an early data release.

Each donor was healthy, and each was a bone marrow donor. This PCR relied on a set of 60 Vbeta primers and 13 Jbeta primers. The data were produced by immunoSEQ multiplex PCR, yet TCRdb's version contains in-frame clones alone and is incomplete. The sample includes some 110,000 clones, 77% of them seen just once. The CDR3 extends over 16 amino acids. The ends lost 6 bases at V and 5 bases at J; junction bases unmatched: 13. Germline values: CDR1 MDHEN, CDR2 SYDVKM. This TCR came from a middle-aged woman in good health and CMV-seropositive. The chain uses TRBV28 and TRBJ2-1, with 7 bases matching TRBD2. Sequenced: PBMCs. As DNA, the CDR3 is TGTGCCAGCAGCTTCCCCTGGGTGGGAGGGGACAATGAGCAGTTCTTC. It codes for CASSFPWVGGDNEQFF.